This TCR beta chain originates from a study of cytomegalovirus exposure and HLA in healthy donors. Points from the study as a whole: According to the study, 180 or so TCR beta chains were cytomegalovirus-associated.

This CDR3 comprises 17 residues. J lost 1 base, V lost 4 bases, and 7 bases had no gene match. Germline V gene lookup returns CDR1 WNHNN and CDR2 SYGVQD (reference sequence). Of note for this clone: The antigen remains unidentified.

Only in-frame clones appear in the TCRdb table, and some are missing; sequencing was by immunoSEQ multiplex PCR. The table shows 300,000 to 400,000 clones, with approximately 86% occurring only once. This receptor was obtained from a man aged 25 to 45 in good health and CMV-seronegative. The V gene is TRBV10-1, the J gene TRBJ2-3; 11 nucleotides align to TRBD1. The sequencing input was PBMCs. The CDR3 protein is CASSAPWGQGGTDTQYF. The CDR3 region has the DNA TGCGCCAGCAGTGCCCCGTGGGGACAGGGGGGCACAGATACGCAGTATTTT.